This is a list of T cell receptor beta chains from one sample in a study of spatial heterogeneity in lung cancer. TCRdb processed the 5' RACE reads anew with MiXCR; each CDR3 protein has one entry. The table has approximately 7,000 distinct CDR3 sequences, 3% to 4% seen once. This sample comprised lung tumor tissue, obtained at surgery. The receptors were gathered from a male donor with early-stage non-small cell lung cancer. The CDR3 runs from the conserved cysteine through the conserved F or W. Each record gives: D gene, V gene, clone size, J gene, CDR3 length, CDR3 protein, CDR3 DNA. D genes are given only for firm matches. Clone size appears in some rows only: once, few, many, or a class for an expanded clone.

-	TRBV6-6	many	TRBJ2-1	12	CASSDSLDEQFF	TGTGCCAGCTCGGACAGCCTCGATGAGCAGTTCTTC
-	TRBV7-9	many	TRBJ1-1	13	CASSLDSNTEAFF	TGTGCCAGCAGCTTAGACTCGAACACTGAAGCTTTCTTT
TRBD1	TRBV2	many	TRBJ2-6	16	CASIGQGFSGANVLTF	TGTGCCAGCATTGGACAGGGATTCTCTGGGGCCAACGTCCTGACTTTC
TRBD2	TRBV18	many	TRBJ2-5	17	CASSPASLAARQETQYF	TGTGCCAGCTCACCAGCCTCTCTAGCGGCCCGCCAAGAGACCCAGTACTTC
-	TRBV29-1	many	TRBJ1-5	13	CSVVQGRDQPQHF	TGCAGCGTTGTGCAGGGTAGAGATCAGCCCCAGCATTTT
TRBD1	TRBV7-3	-	TRBJ1-1	14	CASSLDRVNTEAFF	TGTGCCAGCAGCTTAGACAGGGTGAACACTGAAGCTTTCTTT
-	TRBV19	medium-sized	TRBJ2-7	13	CASAGQASYEQYF	TGTGCCAGTGCTGGACAAGCTTCCTACGAGCAGTACTTC
TRBD1	TRBV12-3/TRBV12-4	many	TRBJ1-3	16	CASSVLQGATGNTIYF	TGTGCCAGCAGTGTTCTACAGGGGGCGACTGGAAACACCATATATTTT
-	TRBV7-3	many	TRBJ2-1	14	CASSLRAANNEQFF	TGTGCCAGCAGCCTCCGGGCCGCCAACAATGAGCAGTTCTTC
-	TRBV20-1	many	TRBJ2-2	15	CSARGQTTNTGELFF	TGCAGTGCTAGAGGACAGACAACAAACACCGGGGAGCTGTTTTTT
TRBD2	TRBV20-1	-	TRBJ2-1	13	CSAGTSAGNEQFF	TGCAGTGCTGGCACTAGCGCCGGCAATGAGCAGTTCTTC
-	TRBV20-1	many	TRBJ2-4	13	CSARIPGQNIQYF	TGCAGTGCTAGAATTCCCGGTCAAAACATTCAGTACTTC
-	TRBV3-1	many	TRBJ2-5	16	CASSQAFQGEEETQYF	TGTGCCAGCAGCCAGGCATTCCAGGGGGAGGAAGAGACCCAGTACTTC
-	TRBV6-1	many	TRBJ2-1	16	CASNPRGGGLYNEQFF	TGTGCCAGCAACCCCAGAGGGGGAGGGCTCTACAATGAGCAGTTCTTC
-	TRBV5-1	medium-sized	TRBJ1-1	14	CASSLSAGETEAFF	TGCGCCAGCAGCTTATCTGCAGGGGAGACTGAAGCTTTCTTT
TRBD2	TRBV3-1	medium-sized	TRBJ2-2	17	CASSRATSGADTGELFF	TGTGCCAGCAGCCGCGCGACTAGCGGGGCGGACACCGGGGAGCTGTTTTTT
-	TRBV5-6	-	TRBJ1-4	15	CASSLSGTANEKLFF	TGTGCCAGCAGCTTGTCAGGGACGGCTAATGAAAAACTGTTTTTT
-	TRBV3-1	-	TRBJ2-7	13	CASEDRAGGEQYF	TGTGCCAGCGAGGACAGGGCGGGGGGCGAGCAGTACTTC
-	TRBV18	many	TRBJ2-5	13	CASSPTVQETQYF	TGTGCCAGCTCTCCGACAGTCCAAGAGACCCAGTACTTC
-	TRBV7-8	few	TRBJ2-3	13	CASSLASTDTQYF	TGTGCCAGCAGCTTAGCCAGCACAGATACGCAGTATTTT
-	TRBV27	many	TRBJ2-3	13	CASKPPATDTQYF	TGTGCCAGCAAACCTCCGGCCACAGATACGCAGTATTTT
-	TRBV12-3/TRBV12-4	many	TRBJ2-3	13	CASSRQAPDTQYF	TGTGCCAGCTCTCGCCAGGCCCCAGATACGCAGTATTTT
-	TRBV7-6	medium-sized	TRBJ2-5	16	CASTSPNSGYQETQYF	TGTGCCAGCACCTCCCCGAATAGCGGCTACCAAGAGACCCAGTACTTC
-	TRBV20-1	many	TRBJ2-1	13	CSVVGESYNEQFF	TGCAGTGTGGTAGGAGAATCCTACAATGAGCAGTTCTTC
TRBD2	TRBV6-2/TRBV6-3	medium-sized	TRBJ2-7	13	CASRPGLGGEQYF	TGTGCCAGCAGGCCGGGCTTGGGAGGGGAGCAGTACTTC